This T cell receptor (beta chain) was identified in a study of blood T cell repertoires in COVID-19 (dated by TCRdb to the early 2020s). Looking at the study overall: Samples from collaborators originated in the United States, Italy and Spain and spanned both the acute and convalescent phases of COVID-19. The sample metadata nearly always contained a de-identified subject ID, COVID-19 status, age in years and sex. The material from the prospective study consisted of cDNA or gDNA derived from T cells, B-cell-depleted T cells, or PBMCs. Where available, HLA class I and class II types were taken from metadata supplied by the sample provider and were not determined by assay-based typing. The repertoires were made available in a free public database intended to serve as a resource for research on the immune response to SARS-CoV-2. Subjects who had been exposed to COVID-19, were actively infected with it, or had recovered from it provided the deeply sampled blood TCRbeta repertoires that made up the dataset. Samples were obtained from the ongoing ImmuneRACE study (first 160 participants) and from roughly 1,300 subjects provided by 6 global collaborators.

Remarks on this clone: Its antigen remains unidentified. No base-level quality is on record; no much larger clone is a single base apart.

TCRbeta CDR3 regions were amplified from genomic DNA using the immunoSEQ Assay, a bias-controlled multiplex PCR. The source study handled its data this way. The number of nucleated cells in each sample was estimated by amplification of reference gene primers within the assay. To quantify the absolute abundance of each unique TCRbeta CDR3 rearrangement, sequence reads were collapsed and filtered. For each sample, productive Simpson clonality was calculated by taking the square root of Simpson's diversity index across productive rearrangements. The clones in this table, taken by TCRdb from immuneACCESS, are in-frame only. Not every clone is retained; where verified, under half of the shortfall comes from an unresolved V gene, and the cause of the rest is unknown. The V and J calls and clone size were taken over from that table, and D and trimming were inferred from the DNA. This sample lists around 280,000 clones; 75% to 90% were detected once. About 2.2% of the sample lies in the top ten.

Another Seattle source contributed samples from volunteer blood donors who had recovered from COVID-19. Whole blood was collected in K2EDTA tubes by collaborating institutions according to the institutions' own protocols. For TCRbeta analysis, collaborators shipped samples in one of three forms: frozen whole blood, isolated PBMCs, or DNA extracted from either of those sample types. General study outcomes and caveats: The quantity of clinical and demographic metadata differed by source and by participant and was supplied without curation.

The specimen was peripheral blood. The receptor was derived from a woman between 50 and 59 years old who had recovered from COVID-19.

The CDR3 here reads CASSTTGRQGVGYTF. The nucleotide sequence is given as TGTGCCAGCAGCACGACTGGGAGACAGGGAGTTGGCTACACCTTC. Recombination linked TRBV7-8 to TRBJ1-2, and TRBD1 matches 7 of the central bases. The CDR3 runs 15 residues from the cysteine to the phenylalanine. Of all the DNA, just the CDR3 is kept, 45 bases in frame from base 1. For this chain, trimming is 5 bases at the V end and 7 bases at the J end, and the number of junction bases without a gene match is 13. Sequences SGHVS (CDR1) and FQNEAQ (CDR2) are obtained from the germline V gene.